Listed below are T cell receptor beta chains from one sample, sequenced in a study of cytomegalovirus exposure and HLA in healthy donors. Repertoires were generated with immunoSEQ multiplex PCR, while TCRdb's copy carries only in-frame clones and drops some. The sample lists about 140,000 clones; 60% to 75% were seen once. The sequencing input was PBMCs. These receptors originate from a man younger than 40 in good health and CMV-seronegative. The CDR3 runs from the conserved cysteine through the conserved F or W. The D gene is left open where the match is weak. Clone size, where shown, is once, few, many, or a class for clones that have expanded.

size,V,J,D,DNA,CDR3
NA,TRBV6-6,TRBJ1-5,TRBD1,TGTGCCAGCAGCCCCGGGACAGGGAAAATTGGTCAGCCCCAGCATTTT,CASSPGTGKIGQPQHF
NA,TRBV27,TRBJ1-5,TRBD1,TGTGCCAGCAGCCTTGGGCAGGGGGCGATTCAGCCCCAGCATTTT,CASSLGQGAIQPQHF
NA,TRBV4-2,TRBJ1-2,TRBD1,TGTGCCAGCAGCCAAGATCGGCTTGGGACAGACTATGGCTACACCTTC,CASSQDRLGTDYGYTF
few,TRBV6-5,TRBJ2-7,NA,TGTGCCAGCAGTTACTCGATTGGGACAACCTACGAGCAGTACTTC,CASSYSIGTTYEQYF
NA,TRBV6-5,TRBJ2-3,NA,TGTGCCAGCGGGCCGGTGGATACGCAGTATTTT,CASGPVDTQYF
NA,TRBV7-2,TRBJ1-1,NA,TGTGCCAGCAGCCGTAACAGGGTTGGCACTGAAGCTTTCTTT,CASSRNRVGTEAFF
NA,TRBV9,TRBJ1-4,TRBD1,TGTGCCAGCAGCGTACCCGGGACAGGAGGAGAAAAACTGTTTTTT,CASSVPGTGGEKLFF
NA,TRBV7-9,TRBJ2-1,NA,TGTGCCAGCAGGGCTTCCAATGAGCAGTTCTTC,CASRASNEQFF
NA,TRBV5-1,TRBJ2-7,NA,TGCGCCAGCAGCTTGGCCGTGGGAGGATCCTACGAGCAGTACTTC,CASSLAVGGSYEQYF
NA,TRBV6-1,TRBJ2-7,NA,TGTGCCAGCAGTGAGGTGTTCTACGAGCAGTACTTC,CASSEVFYEQYF
NA,TRBV18,TRBJ2-5,TRBD2,TGTGCCAGCTCACCACGGGTCCGGCTAGCGGGATTGGAGACCCAGTACTTC,CASSPRVRLAGLETQYF
NA,TRBV2,TRBJ2-7,NA,TGTGCCAGCAGCGCCGATGGGGGAGGCTCCTACGAGCAGTACTTC,CASSADGGGSYEQYF
NA,TRBV28,TRBJ1-4,TRBD1,TGTGCCAGCAGTTCGATGACAGGGGCGGATGAAAAACTGTTTTTT,CASSSMTGADEKLFF
few,TRBV6-1,TRBJ1-5,TRBD1,TGTGCCAGCGGCCGGGACAGCGTCCATCAGCCCCAGCATTTT,CASGRDSVHQPQHF
NA,TRBV5-1,TRBJ2-6,NA,TGCGCCAGCAGAGTAGACTCTGGGGCCAACGGCCTGACTTTC,CASRVDSGANGLTF
few,TRBV5-8,TRBJ2-3,NA,TGTGCCAGCAGCTTGGACGCAGGGGTCCCCGATACGCAGTATTTT,CASSLDAGVPDTQYF
NA,TRBV6-1,TRBJ1-1,NA,TGTGCCAGCAGATCCCCCCGACAGACCGTAAATGGAGCTTTCTTT,CASRSPRQTVNGAFF
NA,TRBV11-2,TRBJ2-1,NA,TGTGCCAGCAGCCTAAGAGGGGCAGGGGCCAATGAGCAGTTCTTC,CASSLRGAGANEQFF
NA,TRBV5-4,TRBJ1-4,NA,TGTGCCAGCAGCTATGGACAGAATAATGAAAAACTGTTTTTT,CASSYGQNNEKLFF
few,TRBV27,TRBJ1-2,TRBD1,TGTGCCAGCCACGGACAGGGAGGCTATGGCTACACCTTC,CASHGQGGYGYTF
NA,TRBV15,TRBJ1-2,TRBD1,TGTGCCACCAGCAGAGTTGACAGGGACAACTATGGCTACACCTTC,CATSRVDRDNYGYTF
NA,TRBV19,TRBJ2-7,TRBD1,TGTGCCAGTAGTCCCGGGACAGGGACTTACGAGCAGTACTTC,CASSPGTGTYEQYF
NA,TRBV5-1,TRBJ2-1,TRBD1,TGCGCCAGCAGCCGGGGACAGTTGAATGAGCAGTTCTTC,CASSRGQLNEQFF
NA,TRBV4-2,TRBJ1-1,NA,TGTGCCAGCAGCCCTCCGACAGGTCCTATGAACACTGAAGCTTTCTTT,CASSPPTGPMNTEAFF
NA,TRBV7-3,TRBJ2-3,TRBD2,TGTGCCAGCAGCTTAATCCAGCGGGGGCCCACAGATACGCAGTATTTT,CASSLIQRGPTDTQYF
once,TRBV4-2,TRBJ1-6,NA,TGTGCCAGCAGCCAAGATAACAGGGCCCCTAATTCACCCCTCCACTTT,CASSQDNRAPNSPLHF